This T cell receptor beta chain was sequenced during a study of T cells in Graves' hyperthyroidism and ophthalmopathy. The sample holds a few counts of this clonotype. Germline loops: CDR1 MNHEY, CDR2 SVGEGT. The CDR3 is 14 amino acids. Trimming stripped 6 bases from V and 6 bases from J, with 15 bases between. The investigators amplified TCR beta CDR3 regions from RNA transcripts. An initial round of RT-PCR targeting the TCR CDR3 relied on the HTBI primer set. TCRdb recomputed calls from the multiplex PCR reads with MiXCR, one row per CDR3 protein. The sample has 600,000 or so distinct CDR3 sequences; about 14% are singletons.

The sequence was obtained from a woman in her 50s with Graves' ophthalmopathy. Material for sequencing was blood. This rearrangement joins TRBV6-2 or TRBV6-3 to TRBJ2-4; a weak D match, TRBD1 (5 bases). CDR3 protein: CASSRRQTVNIQYF. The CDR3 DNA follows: TGTGCCAGCAGCCGAAGACAGACTGTAAACATTCAGTACTTC.